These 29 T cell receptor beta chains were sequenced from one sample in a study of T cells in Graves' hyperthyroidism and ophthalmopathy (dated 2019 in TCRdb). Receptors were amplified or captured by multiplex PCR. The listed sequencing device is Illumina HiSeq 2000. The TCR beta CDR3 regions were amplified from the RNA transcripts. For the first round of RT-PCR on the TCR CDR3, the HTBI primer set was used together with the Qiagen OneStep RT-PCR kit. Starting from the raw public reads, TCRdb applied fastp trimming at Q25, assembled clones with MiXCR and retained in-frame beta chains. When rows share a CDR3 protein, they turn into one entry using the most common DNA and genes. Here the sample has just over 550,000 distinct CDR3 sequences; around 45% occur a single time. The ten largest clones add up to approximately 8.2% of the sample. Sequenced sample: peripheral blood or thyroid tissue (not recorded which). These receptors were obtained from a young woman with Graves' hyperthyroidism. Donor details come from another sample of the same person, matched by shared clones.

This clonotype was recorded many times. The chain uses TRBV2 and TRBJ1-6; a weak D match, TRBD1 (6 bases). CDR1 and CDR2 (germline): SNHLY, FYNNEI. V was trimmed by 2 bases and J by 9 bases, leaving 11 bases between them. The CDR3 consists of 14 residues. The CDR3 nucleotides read TGTGCCAGCAGTGAACAGGGGCTTTTTTCACCCCTCCACTTT. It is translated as CASSEQGLFSPLHF.

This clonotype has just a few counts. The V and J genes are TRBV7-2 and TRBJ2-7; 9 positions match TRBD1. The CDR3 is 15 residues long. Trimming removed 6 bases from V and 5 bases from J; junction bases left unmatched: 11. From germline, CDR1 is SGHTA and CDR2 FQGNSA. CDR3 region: CASSPVDRGLNEQYF. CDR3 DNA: TGTGCCAGCAGTCCCGTGGACAGGGGTTTGAACGAGCAGTACTTC.

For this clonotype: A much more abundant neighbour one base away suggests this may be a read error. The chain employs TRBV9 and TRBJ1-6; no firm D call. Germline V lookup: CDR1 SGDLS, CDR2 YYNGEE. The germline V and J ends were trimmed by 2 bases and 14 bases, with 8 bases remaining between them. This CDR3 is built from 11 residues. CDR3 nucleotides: TGTGCCAGCAGCGTGGGGAGGACCCTCCACTTT. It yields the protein CASSVGRTLHF.

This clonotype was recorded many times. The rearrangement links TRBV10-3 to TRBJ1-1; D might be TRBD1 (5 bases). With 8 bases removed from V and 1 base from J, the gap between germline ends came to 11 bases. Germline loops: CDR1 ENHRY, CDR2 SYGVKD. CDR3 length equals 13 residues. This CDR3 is CAIALQGNTEAFF. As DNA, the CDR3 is TGTGCCATCGCCCTTCAGGGGAACACTGAAGCTTTCTTT.

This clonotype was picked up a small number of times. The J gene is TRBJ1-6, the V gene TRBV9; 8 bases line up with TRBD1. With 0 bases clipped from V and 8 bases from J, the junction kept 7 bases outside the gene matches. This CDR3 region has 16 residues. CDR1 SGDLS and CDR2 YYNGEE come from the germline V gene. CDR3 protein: CASSVAAGGGYSPLHF. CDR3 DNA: TGTGCCAGCAGCGTAGCGGCAGGGGGCGGCTATTCACCCCTCCACTTT.

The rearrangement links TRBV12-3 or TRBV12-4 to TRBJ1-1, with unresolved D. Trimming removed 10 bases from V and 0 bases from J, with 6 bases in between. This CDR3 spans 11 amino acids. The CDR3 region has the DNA TGTGCCACCGCAGTGAACACTGAAGCTTTCTTT. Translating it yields CATAVNTEAFF.

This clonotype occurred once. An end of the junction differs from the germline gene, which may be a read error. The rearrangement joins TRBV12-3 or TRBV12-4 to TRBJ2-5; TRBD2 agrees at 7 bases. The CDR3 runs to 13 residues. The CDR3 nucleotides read TGTGCCAGCAGTGTAGCGGGTCAAGAGACCCAGTACTTC. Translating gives CASSVAGQETQYF.

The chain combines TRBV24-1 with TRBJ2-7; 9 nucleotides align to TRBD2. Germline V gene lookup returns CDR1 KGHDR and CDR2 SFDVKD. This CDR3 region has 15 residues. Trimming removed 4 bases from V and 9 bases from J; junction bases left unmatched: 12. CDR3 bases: TGTGCCACCAGTGACTCGGGACTAGCTCTCGACGTGCAGTACTTC. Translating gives CATSDSGLALDVQYF.

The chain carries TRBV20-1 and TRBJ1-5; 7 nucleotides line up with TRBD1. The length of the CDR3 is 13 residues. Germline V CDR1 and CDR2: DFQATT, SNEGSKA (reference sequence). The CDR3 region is CSAPRQGDQPQHF. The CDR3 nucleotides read TGCAGCGCCCCCAGACAGGGAGATCAGCCCCAGCATTTT.

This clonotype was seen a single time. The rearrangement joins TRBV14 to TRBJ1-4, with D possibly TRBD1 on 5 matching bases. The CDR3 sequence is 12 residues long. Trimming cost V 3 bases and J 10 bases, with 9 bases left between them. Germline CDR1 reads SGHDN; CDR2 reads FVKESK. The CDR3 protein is CASSQTGGKLFF. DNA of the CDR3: TGTGCCAGCAGCCAGACCGGGGGAAAACTGTTTTTT.

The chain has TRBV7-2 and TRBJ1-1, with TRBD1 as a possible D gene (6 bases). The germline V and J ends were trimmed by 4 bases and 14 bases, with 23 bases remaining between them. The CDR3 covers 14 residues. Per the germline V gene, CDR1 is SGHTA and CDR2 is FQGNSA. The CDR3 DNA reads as TGTGCCAGCAGCTGGGACCCGACAGGTCACGAGAGGTTCTTT. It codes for CASSWDPTGHERFF.

CDR3 in amino acids: CASSPRGGIGETQYF. CDR3 nucleotide sequence: TGTGCCAGCAGCCCACGGGGGGGAATTGGTGAGACCCAGTACTTC. The chain links TRBV12-3 or TRBV12-4 to TRBJ2-5, with 8 bases lining up with TRBD2. The CDR3 has 15 residues. V trimming: 6 bases; J trimming: 5 bases; junction bases outside the gene matches: 11.

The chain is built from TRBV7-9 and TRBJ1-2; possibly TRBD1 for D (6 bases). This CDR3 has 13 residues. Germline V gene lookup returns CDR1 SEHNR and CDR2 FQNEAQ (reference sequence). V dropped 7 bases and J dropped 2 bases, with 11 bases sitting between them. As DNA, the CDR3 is TGTGCCAGCACCTGGGACACGAACTATGGCTACACCTTC. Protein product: CASTWDTNYGYTF.

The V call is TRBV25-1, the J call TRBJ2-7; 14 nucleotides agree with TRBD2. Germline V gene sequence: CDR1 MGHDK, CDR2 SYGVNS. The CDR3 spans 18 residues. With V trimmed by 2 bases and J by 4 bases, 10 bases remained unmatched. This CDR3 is CASSEGTRGLAGGYEQYF. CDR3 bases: TGTGCCAGCAGTGAAGGCACCCGAGGACTAGCGGGAGGTTACGAGCAGTACTTC.

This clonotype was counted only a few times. CDR3 bases: TGTGCCAGCAGGGACCGACAGGGGGTAAAGACCCAGTACTTC. Its protein is CASRDRQGVKTQYF. This chain links TRBV2 with TRBJ2-5; 9 bases align to TRBD1. The germline V gene has CDR1 SNHLY and CDR2 FYNNEI. The CDR3 contains 14 residues. J lost 6 bases, V lost 6 bases, and 8 bases had no gene match.

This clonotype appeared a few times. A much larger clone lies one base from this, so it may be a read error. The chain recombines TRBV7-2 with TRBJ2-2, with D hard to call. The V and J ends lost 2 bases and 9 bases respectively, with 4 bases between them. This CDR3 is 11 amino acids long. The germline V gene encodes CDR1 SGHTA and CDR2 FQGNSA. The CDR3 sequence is CASSLTRELFF. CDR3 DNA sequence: TGTGCCAGCAGCTTAACCCGGGAGCTGTTTTTT. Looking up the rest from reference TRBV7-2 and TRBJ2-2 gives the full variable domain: GAGVSQSPSNKVTEKGKDVELRCDPISGHTALYWYRQSLGQGLEFLIYFQGNSAPDKSGLPSDRFSAERTGGSVSTLTIQRTQQEDSAVYLCASSLTRELFFGEGSRLTVL.

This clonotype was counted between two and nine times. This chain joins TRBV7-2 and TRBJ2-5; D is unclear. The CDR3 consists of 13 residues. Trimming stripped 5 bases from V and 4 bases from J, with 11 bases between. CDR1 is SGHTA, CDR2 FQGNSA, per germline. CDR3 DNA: TGTGCCAGCAGCCAAGACATACTAGAGACCCAGTACTTC. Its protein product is CASSQDILETQYF.

The CDR3 DNA reads as TGCAGTGCTAGCCTTCAGGGTCGACCCAGGCAGCCCCAGCATTTT. Translation: CSASLQGRPRQPQHF. The J gene is TRBJ1-5, the V gene TRBV20-1; a weak D match, TRBD1 (5 bases). CDR1 DFQATT and CDR2 SNEGSKA come from the germline V gene (reference sequence). This CDR3 region has 15 residues. Trimming took 3 bases from V and 7 from J, leaving 19 bases between them.

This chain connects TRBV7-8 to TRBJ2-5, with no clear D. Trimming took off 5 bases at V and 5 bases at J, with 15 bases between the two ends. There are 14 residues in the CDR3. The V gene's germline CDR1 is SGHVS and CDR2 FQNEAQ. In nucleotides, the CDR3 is TGTGCCAGCAGCGACGGCATCATAGGGGAGACCCAGTACTTC. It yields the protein CASSDGIIGETQYF.

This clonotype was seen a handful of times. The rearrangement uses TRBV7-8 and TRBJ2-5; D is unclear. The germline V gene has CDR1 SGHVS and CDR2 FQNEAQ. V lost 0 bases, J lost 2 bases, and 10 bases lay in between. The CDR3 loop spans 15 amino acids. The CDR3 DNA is TGTGCCAGCAGCTTAGCGCCCTTACTACAAGAGACCCAGTACTTC. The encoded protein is CASSLAPLLQETQYF.

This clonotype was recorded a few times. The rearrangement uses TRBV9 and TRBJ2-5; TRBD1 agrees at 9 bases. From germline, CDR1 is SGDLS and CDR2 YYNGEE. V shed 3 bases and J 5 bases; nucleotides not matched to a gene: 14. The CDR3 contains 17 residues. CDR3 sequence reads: CASSAPTRDRERETQYF. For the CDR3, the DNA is TGTGCCAGCAGCGCCCCGACCCGGGACAGGGAACGGGAGACCCAGTACTTC.

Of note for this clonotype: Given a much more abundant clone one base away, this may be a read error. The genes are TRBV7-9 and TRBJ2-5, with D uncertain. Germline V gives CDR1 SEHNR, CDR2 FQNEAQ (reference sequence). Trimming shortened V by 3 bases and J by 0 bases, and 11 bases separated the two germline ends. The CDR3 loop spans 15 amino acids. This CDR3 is CASSLPQRHQETQYF. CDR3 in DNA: TGTGCCAGCAGCTTGCCTCAGAGACACCAAGAGACCCAGTACTTC.

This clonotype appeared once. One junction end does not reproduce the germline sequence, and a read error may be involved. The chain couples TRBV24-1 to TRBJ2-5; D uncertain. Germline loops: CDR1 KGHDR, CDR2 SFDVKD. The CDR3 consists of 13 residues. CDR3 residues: CATSDFTIEIQYF. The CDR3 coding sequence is TGTGCCACCAGTGATTTCACGATAGAGATCCAGTACTTC.

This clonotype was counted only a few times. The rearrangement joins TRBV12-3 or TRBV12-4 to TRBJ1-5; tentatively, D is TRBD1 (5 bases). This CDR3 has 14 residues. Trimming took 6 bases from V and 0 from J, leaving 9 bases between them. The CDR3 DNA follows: TGTGCCAGCAGCCGGGACGATAGCAATCAGCCCCAGCATTTT. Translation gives CASSRDDSNQPQHF.

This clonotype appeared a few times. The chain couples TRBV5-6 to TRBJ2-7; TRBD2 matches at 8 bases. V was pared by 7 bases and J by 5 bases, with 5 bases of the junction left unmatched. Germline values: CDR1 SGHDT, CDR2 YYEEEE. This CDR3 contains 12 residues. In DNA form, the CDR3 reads TGTGCCAGCTCACGGGGGGGAAACGAGCAGTACTTC. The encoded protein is CASSRGGNEQYF.

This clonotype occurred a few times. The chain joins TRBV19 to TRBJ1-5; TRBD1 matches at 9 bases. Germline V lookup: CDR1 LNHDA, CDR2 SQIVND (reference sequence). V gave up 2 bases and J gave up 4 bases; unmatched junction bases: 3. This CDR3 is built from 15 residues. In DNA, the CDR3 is TGTGCCAGTAGTATATGGGGGACAGGGAATCAGCCCCAGCATTTT. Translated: CASSIWGTGNQPQHF.

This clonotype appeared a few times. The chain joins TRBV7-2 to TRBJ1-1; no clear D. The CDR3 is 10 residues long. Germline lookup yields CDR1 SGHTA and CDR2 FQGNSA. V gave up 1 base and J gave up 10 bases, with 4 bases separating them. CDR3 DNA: TGTGCCAGCAGCTTAGGAGGAGCTTTCTTT. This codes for CASSLGGAFF.

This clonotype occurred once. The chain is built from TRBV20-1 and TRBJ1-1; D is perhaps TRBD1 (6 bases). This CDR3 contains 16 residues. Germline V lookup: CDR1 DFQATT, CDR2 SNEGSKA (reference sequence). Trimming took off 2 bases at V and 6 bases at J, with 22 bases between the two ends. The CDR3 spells CSARFPGAPGGAEAFF. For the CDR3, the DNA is TGCAGTGCTAGATTTCCAGGGGCGCCGGGGGGTGCTGAAGCTTTCTTT.

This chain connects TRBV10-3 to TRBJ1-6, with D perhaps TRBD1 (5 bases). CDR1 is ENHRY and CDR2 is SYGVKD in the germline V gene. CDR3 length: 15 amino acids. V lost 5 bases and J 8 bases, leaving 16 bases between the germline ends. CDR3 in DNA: TGTGCCATCAGTTCCTCCAGGGAAATCGATTCACCCCTCCACTTT. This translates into CAISSSREIDSPLHF.